This TCR beta chain was recorded in a study of T-cell reconstitution after alpha-beta-depleted transplantation in children. Unique molecular identifiers were used in preparing the TCRbeta library. TCRdb ran MiXCR on the PCR reads and lists one entry per CDR3 protein. The sample holds some 520,000 distinct CDR3 sequences, approximately 32% seen once. The germline CDR1 and CDR2 sequences are LGHNA and YSLEER. The CDR3 extends over 17 amino acids. The J segment lost 3 bases and the V segment lost 4 bases, leaving 8 bases of the junction unmatched. This chain joins TRBV4-3 and TRBJ2-2; TRBD2 matches at 10 bases. Material: PBMCs from the stem cell graft donor, obtained from the stem cell graft. This clonotype was sampled from a human donor who donated a stem cell graft to a child with aplastic anemia. Here the CDR3 reads CASSPSLAGVDTGELFF. DNA for the CDR3: TGCGCCAGCAGCCCCTCCCTAGCGGGAGTCGACACCGGGGAGCTGTTTTTT.